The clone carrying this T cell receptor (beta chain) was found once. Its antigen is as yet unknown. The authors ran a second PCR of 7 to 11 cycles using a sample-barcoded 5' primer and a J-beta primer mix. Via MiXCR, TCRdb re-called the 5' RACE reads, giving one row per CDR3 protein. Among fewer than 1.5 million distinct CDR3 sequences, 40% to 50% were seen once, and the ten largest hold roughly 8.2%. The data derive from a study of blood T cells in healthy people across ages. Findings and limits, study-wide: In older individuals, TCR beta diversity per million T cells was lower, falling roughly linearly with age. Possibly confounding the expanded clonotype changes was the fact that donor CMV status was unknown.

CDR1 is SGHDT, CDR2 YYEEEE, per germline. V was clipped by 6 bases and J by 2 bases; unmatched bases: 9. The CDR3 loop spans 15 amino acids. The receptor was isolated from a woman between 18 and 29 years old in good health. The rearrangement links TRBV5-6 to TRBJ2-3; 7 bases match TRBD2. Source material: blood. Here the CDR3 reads CASTGLAENTDTQYF. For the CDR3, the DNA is TGTGCCAGCACGGGTCTAGCGGAGAACACAGATACGCAGTATTTT.